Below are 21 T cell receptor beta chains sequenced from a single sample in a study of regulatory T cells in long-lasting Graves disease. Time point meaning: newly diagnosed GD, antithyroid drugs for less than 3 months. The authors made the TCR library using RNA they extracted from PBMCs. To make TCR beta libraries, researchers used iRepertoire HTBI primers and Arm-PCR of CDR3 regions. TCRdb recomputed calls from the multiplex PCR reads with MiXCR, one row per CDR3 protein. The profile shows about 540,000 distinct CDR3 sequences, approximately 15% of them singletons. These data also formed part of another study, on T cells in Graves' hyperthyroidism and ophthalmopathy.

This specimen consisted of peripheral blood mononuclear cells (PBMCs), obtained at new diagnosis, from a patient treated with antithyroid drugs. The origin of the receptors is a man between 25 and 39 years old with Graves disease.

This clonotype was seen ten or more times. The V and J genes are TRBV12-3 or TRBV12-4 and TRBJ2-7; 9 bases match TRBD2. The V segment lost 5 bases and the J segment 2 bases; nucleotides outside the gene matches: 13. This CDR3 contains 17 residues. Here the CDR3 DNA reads TGTGCCAGCAGTATTGGGGCTAGCGGGGTCTGGGCCTACGAGCAGTACTTC. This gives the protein CASSIGASGVWAYEQYF.

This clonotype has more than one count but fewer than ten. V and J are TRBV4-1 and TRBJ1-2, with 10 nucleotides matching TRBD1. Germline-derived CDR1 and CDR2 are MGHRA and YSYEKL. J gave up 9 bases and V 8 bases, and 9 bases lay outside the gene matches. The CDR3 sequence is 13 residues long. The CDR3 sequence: CASRGTGEISYTF. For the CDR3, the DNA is TGCGCCAGCCGTGGGACAGGGGAAATTAGCTACACCTTC.

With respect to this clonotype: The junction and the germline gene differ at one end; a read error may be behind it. The CDR3, as DNA: TGTACCAGCAGCCTTCACGTGTGGCTCCAAGAGACCCAGTACTTC. Translating gives CTSSLHVWLQETQYF. The chain combines TRBV7-9 with TRBJ2-5, with D unclear. Germline V lookup: CDR1 SEHNR, CDR2 FQNEAQ (reference sequence). The CDR3 runs 15 residues.

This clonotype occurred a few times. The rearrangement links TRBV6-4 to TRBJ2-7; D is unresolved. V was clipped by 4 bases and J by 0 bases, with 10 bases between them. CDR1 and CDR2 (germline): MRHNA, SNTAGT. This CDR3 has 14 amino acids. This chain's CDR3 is CASSADGDSYEQYF. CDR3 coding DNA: TGTGCCAGCAGTGCGGACGGAGACTCCTACGAGCAGTACTTC.

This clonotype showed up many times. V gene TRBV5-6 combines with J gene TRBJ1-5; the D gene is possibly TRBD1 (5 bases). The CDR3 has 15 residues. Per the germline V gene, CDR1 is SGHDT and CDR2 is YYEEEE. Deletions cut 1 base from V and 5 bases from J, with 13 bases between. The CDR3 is CASSLRGMAHQPQHF. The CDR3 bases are TGTGCCAGCAGCTTGCGGGGGATGGCCCATCAGCCCCAGCATTTT.

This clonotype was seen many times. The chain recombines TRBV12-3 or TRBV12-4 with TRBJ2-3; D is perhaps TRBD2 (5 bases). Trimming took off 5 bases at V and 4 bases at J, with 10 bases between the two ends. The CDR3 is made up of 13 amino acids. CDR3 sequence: CASSQQEADTQYF. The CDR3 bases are TGTGCCAGCAGTCAGCAGGAGGCAGATACGCAGTATTTT.

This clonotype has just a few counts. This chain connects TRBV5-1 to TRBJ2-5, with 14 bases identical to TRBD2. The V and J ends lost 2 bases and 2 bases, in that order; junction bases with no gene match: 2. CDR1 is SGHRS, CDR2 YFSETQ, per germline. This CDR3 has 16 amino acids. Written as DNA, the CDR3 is TGCGCCAGCAGCTTCGGGACTAGCGGGAGACAAGAGACCCAGTACTTC. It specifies CASSFGTSGRQETQYF.

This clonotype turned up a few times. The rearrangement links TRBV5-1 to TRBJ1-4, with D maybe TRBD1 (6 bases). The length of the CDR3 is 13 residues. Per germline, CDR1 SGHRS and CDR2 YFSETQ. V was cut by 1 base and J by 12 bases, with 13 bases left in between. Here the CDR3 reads CASSLRQDSELFF. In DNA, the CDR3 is TGCGCCAGCAGCTTGAGACAGGATAGTGAACTGTTTTTT.

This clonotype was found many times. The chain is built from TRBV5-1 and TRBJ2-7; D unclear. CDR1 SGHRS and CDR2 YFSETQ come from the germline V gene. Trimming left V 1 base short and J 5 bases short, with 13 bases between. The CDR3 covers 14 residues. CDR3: CASSLNWGSDEQYF. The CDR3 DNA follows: TGCGCCAGCAGCTTGAATTGGGGTAGTGACGAGCAGTACTTC. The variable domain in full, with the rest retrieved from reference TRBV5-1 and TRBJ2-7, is KAGVTQTPRYLIKTRGQQVTLSCSPISGHRSVSWYQQTPGQGLQFLFEYFSETQRNKGNFPGRFSGRQFSNSRSEMNVSTLELGDSALYLCASSLNWGSDEQYFGPGTRLTVT.

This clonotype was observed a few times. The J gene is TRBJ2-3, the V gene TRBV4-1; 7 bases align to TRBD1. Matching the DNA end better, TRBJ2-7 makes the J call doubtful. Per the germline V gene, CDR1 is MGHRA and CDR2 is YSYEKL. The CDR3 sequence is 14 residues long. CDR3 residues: CASGTRDRPYEQYF. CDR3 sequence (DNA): TGCGCCAGCGGTACCCGGGACAGACCCTACGAGCAGTACTTC.

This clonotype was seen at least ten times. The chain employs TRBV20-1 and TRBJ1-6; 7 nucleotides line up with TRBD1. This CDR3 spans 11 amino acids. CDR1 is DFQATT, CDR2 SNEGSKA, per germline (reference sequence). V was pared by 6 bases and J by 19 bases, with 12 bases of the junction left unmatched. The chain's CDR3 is CSAIPDRVLHF. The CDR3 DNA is TGCAGTGCCATACCCGACAGGGTTCTTCACTTT.

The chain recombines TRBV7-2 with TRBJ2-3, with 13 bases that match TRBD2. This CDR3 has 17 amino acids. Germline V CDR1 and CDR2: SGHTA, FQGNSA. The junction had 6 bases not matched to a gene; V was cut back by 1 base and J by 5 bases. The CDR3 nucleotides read TGTGCCAGCAGCTTAGTAACTAGCGGGAGGGGAGTAGATACGCAGTATTTT. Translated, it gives CASSLVTSGRGVDTQYF.

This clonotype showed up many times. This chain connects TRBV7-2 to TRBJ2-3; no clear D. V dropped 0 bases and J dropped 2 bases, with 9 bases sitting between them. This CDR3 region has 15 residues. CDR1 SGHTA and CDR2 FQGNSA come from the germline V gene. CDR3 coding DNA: TGTGCCAGCAGCTTAGCGCTCCCTTTCACAGATACGCAGTATTTT. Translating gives CASSLALPFTDTQYF.

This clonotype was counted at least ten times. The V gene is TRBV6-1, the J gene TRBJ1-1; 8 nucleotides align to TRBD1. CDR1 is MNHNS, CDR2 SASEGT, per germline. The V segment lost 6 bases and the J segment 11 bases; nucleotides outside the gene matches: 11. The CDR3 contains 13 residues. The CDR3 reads CASSPGQGLAAFF. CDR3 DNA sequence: TGTGCCAGCAGCCCCGGACAGGGTTTGGCCGCTTTCTTT.

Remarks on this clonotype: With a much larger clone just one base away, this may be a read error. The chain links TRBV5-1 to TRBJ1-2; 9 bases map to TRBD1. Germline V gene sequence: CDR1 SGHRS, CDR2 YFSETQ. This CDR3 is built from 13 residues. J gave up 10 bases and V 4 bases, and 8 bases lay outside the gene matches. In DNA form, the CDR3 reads TGCGCCAGCAGCCGGGACAGGGACGGAGCCTACACCTTC. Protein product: CASSRDRDGAYTF.

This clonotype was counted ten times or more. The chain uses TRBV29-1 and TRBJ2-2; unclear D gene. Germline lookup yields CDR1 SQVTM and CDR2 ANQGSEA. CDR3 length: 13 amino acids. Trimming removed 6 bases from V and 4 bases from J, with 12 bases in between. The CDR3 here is CSVFPGATGELFF. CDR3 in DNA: TGCAGCGTCTTTCCCGGCGCCACCGGGGAGCTGTTTTTT.

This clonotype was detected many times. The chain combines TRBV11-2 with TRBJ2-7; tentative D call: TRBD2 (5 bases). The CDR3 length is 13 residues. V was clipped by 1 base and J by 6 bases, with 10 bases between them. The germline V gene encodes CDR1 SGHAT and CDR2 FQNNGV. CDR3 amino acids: CASSLGRDPEQYF. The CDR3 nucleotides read TGTGCCAGCAGCTTAGGCCGGGATCCCGAGCAGTACTTC.

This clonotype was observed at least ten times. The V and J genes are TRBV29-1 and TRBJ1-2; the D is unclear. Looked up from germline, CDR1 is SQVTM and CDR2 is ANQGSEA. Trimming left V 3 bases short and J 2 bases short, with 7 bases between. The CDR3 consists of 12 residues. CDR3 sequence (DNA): TGCAGCGTTGACCGAGGGAACTATGGCTACACCTTC. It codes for CSVDRGNYGYTF.

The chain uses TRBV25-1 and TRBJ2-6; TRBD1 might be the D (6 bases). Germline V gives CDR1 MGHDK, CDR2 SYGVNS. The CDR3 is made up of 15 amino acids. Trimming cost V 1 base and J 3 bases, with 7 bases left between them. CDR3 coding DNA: TGTGCCAGCAGTGAATCAGGGGTTGGGGCCAACGTCCTGACTTTC. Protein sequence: CASSESGVGANVLTF.

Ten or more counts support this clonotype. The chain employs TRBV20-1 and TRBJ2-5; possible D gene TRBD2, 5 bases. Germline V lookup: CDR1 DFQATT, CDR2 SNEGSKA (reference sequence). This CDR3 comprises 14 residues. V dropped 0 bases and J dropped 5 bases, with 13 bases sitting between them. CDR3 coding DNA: TGCAGTGCTAGAGATATGACTTCGGGGGAGACCCAGTACTTC. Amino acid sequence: CSARDMTSGETQYF.

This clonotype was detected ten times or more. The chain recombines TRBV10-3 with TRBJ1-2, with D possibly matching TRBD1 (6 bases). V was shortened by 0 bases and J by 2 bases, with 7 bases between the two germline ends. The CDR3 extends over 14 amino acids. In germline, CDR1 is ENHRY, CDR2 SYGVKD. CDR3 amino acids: CAISESTGNYGYTF. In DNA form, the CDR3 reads TGTGCCATCAGTGAGTCTACAGGGAACTATGGCTACACCTTC.